This TCR beta chain was sequenced in a study of blood T cell repertoires in COVID-19. On the study more broadly: The analysed material was cDNA or gDNA that came from T cells, B-cell-depleted T cells, or PBMCs.

Generated by immunoSEQ multiplex PCR, the TCRdb table keeps only in-frame clones and is missing some. The table has 200,000 to 250,000 clones, roughly 86% seen once. The CDR3 has 11 amino acids. Germline V gives CDR1 MDHEN, CDR2 SYDVKM. V was clipped by 6 bases and J by 8 bases; unmatched bases: 3. The sequencing sample was made of peripheral blood. The V and J genes are TRBV28 and TRBJ1-1; 7 bases line up with TRBD1. The sequence was collected from a woman in her sixties with acute or convalescent COVID-19. In DNA, the CDR3 is TGTGCCAGCAGCCTGGACAGGGAAGCTTTCTTT. Protein sequence: CASSLDREAFF.